This T cell receptor (beta chain) is from a study of T cell clonality in common variable immunodeficiency. This clone has a count of ten or more. The CDR3 end lies 3 residues beyond the end of the read and is filled in from the germline J gene. Per germline, CDR1 ENHRY and CDR2 SYGVKD. This CDR3 has 15 residues. Produced via immunoSEQ multiplex PCR; TCRdb's table is partial and in-frame only. The sample is made up of about 31,000 clones, none counted only once. The source is a person aged 18 to 69 in good health. The V gene is TRBV10-3, the J gene TRBJ2-3; D might be TRBD2 (5 bases). Sample: peripheral blood mononuclear cells. CDR3 bases read: TGTGCCATCAGTGAGAGCGGACGGCTCCAAGAGACG. Translation: CAISESGRLQET. From start to end, the CDR3 is CAISESGRLQETQYF.